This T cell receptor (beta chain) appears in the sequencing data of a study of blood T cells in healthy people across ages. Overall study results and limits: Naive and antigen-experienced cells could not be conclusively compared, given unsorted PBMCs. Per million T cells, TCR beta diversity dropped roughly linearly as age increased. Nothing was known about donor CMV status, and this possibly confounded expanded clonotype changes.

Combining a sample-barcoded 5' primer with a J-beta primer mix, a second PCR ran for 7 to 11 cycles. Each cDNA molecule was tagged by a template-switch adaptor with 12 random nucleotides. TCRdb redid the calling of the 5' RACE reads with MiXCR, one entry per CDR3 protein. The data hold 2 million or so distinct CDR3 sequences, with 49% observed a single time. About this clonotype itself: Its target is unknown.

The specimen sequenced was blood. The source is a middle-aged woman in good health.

CDR3 residues: CSARGGLAGDTQYF. Written as DNA, the CDR3 is TGCAGTGCTAGAGGTGGACTAGCGGGAGATACGCAGTATTTT. The V gene is TRBV20-1, the J gene TRBJ2-3; 11 bases match TRBD2. With 1 base clipped from V and 5 bases from J, the junction kept 2 bases outside the gene matches. Germline loops: CDR1 DFQATT, CDR2 SNEGSKA (reference sequence). The CDR3 spans 14 residues.